This T cell receptor beta chain was captured in a study of regulatory T cells in long-lasting Graves disease. Study results and limitations: It was in persistent disease that TRBV28, TRBJ1-2 and TRBJ2-5 were favored.

This clonotype has at least ten counts. What it recognizes is unknown. As for time point: newly diagnosed GD, antithyroid drugs for less than 3 months. Researchers made the TCR library from RNA that was extracted from PBMCs. Building of the TCR beta libraries involved iRepertoire HTBI primers and Arm-PCR of CDR3 regions. TCRdb reanalysed the multiplex PCR reads using MiXCR and keeps one entry per CDR3 protein. The sample carries hundreds of thousands of distinct CDR3 sequences, around 16% recorded once. There are 14 residues in the CDR3. The germline V gene encodes CDR1 MNHNS and CDR2 SASEGT. V shed 4 bases and J shed 10 bases, with 14 bases lying between them. The data were also submitted as part of a second study, on T cells in Graves' hyperthyroidism and ophthalmopathy. From that second work: The study used the HTBI primer set for a first-round RT-PCR of the TCR CDR3.

V usage is TRBV6-1 and J usage is TRBJ1-6; D gene ambiguous. This clonotype was obtained from a woman aged 40 to 65 with Graves disease. The sequencing here drew on peripheral blood mononuclear cells (PBMCs), taken at new diagnosis, from a patient treated with antithyroid drugs. CDR3 in DNA: TGTGCCAGCAGTGTCCCGGGGATGGGGTCACCCCTCCACTTT. This encodes CASSVPGMGSPLHF.